The following is a T cell receptor (beta chain) sequence with its context. The target of this receptor is not known. Base qualities are not provided; no much larger clone lies one nucleotide away. These data come from a study of radiation and T cells in renal cell carcinoma (TCRdb year 2020). As for the study more broadly: The samples were drawn from a clinical trial, where primary renal cell carcinomas were treated with 15 Gy of stereotactic body radiation therapy and then removed by nephrectomy 4 weeks afterward. In total, 50 or so samples underwent TCR beta sequencing: roughly 25 tumors plus 27 peripheral blood samples. Across all 53 samples, 4,016,671 unique CDR3 nucleotide sequences, encoding about 2,700,000 unique CDR3 amino acid sequences, were identified. The study at large found these results: Top tumor clonotypes rose in blood from baseline to 2 weeks post-radiation, then contracted by 4 weeks, suggesting transient expansion of tumor-resident clones. The single-armed trial design could not address effects of radiation dose or scheduling on the TCR repertoire. Dynamics of the blood repertoire were not tracked past 4 weeks after treatment. Because pretreatment tumor biopsies were not available, the baseline intratumoral presence of clonotypes could not be determined.

The time point label, as the study defines it: blood 2 weeks post-SBRT. In the paper's terms, the treatment or condition label means: 15 Gy SBRT to primary tumor, nephrectomy 4 weeks later. To follow tumor-enriched clonotypes, peripheral blood was collected serially from radiation-treated patients at baseline and again at 2 weeks and 4 weeks after SBRT. Renal cell carcinoma with clear cell pathology was present in all patients. The QIAamp DNA Blood Mini Kit (Qiagen) was used to prepare genomic DNA for TCR sequencing. The analyses included just those samples that passed every quality control check. The junction carries 8 bases between V and J, which are trimmed by 8 bases and 0 bases respectively. Taken from cysteine to phenylalanine, the CDR3 has 13 residues. Left in the record is the CDR3 DNA by itself, 39 bases read in frame from the first base. The CDR1 and CDR2 encoded by the germline V gene are SGHTA and FQGNSA.

The immunoSEQ kit was used, according to the manufacturer's recommendations, to generate TCR beta libraries from genomic DNA. To prepare the libraries, a first multiplex PCR with proprietary primers was run, followed by a second PCR that added unique barcodes, and a bead cleanup was done after each round. A kit-provided positive control reaction and a negative control reaction were included in every sample batch. The final libraries underwent checking on an Agilent 4200 TapeStation D1000 ScreenTape, volumetric pooling, and quantification by qPCR. Sequencing ran on an Illumina NextSeq500 with a MidOutput 150-cycle cartridge, using 156 Read1 and 15 Index1 cycles with kit custom primers. The pooled library was loaded at approximately 0.95 pM with approximately 20% PhiX control spiked in. In the authors' own workflow: Vendor-processed data were analyzed in R, with a clonotype defined as all T cells sharing the same CDR3 nucleotide sequence. In the clone abundance analyses, frequencies in each sample were normalized to that sample's 10,000 most abundant clones. Public T cell clones, which averaged fewer than five per sample, were removed prior to analysis. Tumor-enriched clonotypes and baseline blood-enriched clonotypes were defined as those with an abundance difference of at least 32-fold between compartments. Clonotypes expanded or contracted between blood time points were identified with a beta-binomial differential abundance model. Tumor-blood repertoire similarity was measured with the Baroni-Urbani and Buser coefficient, and group comparisons used two-tailed Wilcoxon tests in R. TCRdb took this table from immuneACCESS and kept in-frame rearrangements with V and J called. Such tables lack part of the clones; where checked against another copy, unresolved V genes explain under half of the gap, and the rest is unexplained. For V, J and clone size, that table is used; D and trimming come from the DNA. Present in this sample are 150,000 to 160,000 clones, 87% of which were seen just once. The ten largest clones represent 13% of the sample.

The chain uses TRBV7-2 and TRBJ1-5; confidence is insufficient to name the D gene. The sample in question was blood, obtained from a patient whose treatment included radiotherapy and nephrectomy. The TCR sequence derives from a woman aged 45-59 years with renal cell carcinoma. CDR3 region: CASGGVSNQPQHF. In nucleotides, the sequence is TGTGCCAGCGGTGGTGTTAGCAATCAGCCCCAGCATTTT. With all but the CDR3 taken from the reference TRBV7-2 and TRBJ1-5 genes, the full variable domain is: GAGVSQSPSNKVTEKGKDVELRCDPISGHTALYWYRQSLGQGLEFLIYFQGNSAPDKSGLPSDRFSAERTGGSVSTLTIQRTQQEDSAVYLCASGGVSNQPQHFGDGTRLSIL.